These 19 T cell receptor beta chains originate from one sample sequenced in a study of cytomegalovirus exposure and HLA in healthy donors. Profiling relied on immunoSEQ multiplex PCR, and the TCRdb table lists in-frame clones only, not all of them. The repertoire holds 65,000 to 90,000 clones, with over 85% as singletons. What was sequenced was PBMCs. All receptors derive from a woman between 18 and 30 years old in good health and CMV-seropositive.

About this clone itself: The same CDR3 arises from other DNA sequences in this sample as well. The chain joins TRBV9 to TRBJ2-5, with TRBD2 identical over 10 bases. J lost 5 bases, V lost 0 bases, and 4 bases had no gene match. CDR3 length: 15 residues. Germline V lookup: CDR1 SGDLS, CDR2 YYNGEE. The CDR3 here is CASSVGAGGPETQYF. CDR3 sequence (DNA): TGTGCCAGCAGCGTAGGAGCGGGGGGGCCCGAGACCCAGTACTTC.

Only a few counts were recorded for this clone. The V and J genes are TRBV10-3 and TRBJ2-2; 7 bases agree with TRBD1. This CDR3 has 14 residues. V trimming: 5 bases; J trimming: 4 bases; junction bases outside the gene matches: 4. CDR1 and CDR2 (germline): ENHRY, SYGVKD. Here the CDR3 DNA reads TGTGCCATCAGTTTGACAGGGACCACCGGGGAGCTGTTTTTT. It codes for CAISLTGTTGELFF.

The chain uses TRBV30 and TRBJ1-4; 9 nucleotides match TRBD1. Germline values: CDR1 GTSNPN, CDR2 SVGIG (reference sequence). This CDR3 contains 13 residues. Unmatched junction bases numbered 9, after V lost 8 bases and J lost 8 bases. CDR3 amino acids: CARTTGGGEKLFF. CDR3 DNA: TGTGCCAGGACGACAGGGGGTGGAGAAAAACTGTTTTTT.

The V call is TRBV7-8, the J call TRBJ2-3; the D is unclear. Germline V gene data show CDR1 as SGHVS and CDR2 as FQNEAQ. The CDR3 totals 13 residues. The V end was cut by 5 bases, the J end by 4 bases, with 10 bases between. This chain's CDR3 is CASSLATADTQYF. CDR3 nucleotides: TGTGCCAGCAGCCTCGCGACTGCAGATACGCAGTATTTT.

The CDR3 is CAISESIGGAETQYF. The CDR3 DNA reads as TGTGCCATCAGTGAGTCGATAGGAGGTGCAGAGACCCAGTACTTC. The rearrangement uses TRBV10-3 and TRBJ2-5; D perhaps matches TRBD2 (5 bases). Trimming took 0 bases from V and 4 from J, leaving 12 bases between them. The CDR3 is 15 amino acids. CDR1 ENHRY and CDR2 SYGVKD come from the germline V gene.

The CDR3 DNA reads as TGCGCCAGCAAGGTCGACGGGGGGGCCACCGGGGAGCTGTTTTTT. Translating it yields CASKVDGGATGELFF. This rearrangement joins TRBV5-1 to TRBJ2-2; 8 bases fit TRBD2. The germline V gene has CDR1 SGHRS and CDR2 YFSETQ. The CDR3 length is 15 residues. V was clipped by 6 bases and J by 4 bases; unmatched bases: 8.

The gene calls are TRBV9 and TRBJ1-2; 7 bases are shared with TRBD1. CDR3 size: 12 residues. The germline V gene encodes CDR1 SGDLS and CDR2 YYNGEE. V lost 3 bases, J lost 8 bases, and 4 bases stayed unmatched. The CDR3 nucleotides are TGTGCCAGCAGCGCTGGGACAGCAGGCTACACCTTC. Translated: CASSAGTAGYTF.

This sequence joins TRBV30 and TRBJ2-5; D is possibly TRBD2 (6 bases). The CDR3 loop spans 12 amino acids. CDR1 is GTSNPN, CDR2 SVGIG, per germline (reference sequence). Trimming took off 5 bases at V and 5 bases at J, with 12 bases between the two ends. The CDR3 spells CAWQSGLETQYF. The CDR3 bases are TGTGCCTGGCAGTCGGGACTGGAGACCCAGTACTTC.

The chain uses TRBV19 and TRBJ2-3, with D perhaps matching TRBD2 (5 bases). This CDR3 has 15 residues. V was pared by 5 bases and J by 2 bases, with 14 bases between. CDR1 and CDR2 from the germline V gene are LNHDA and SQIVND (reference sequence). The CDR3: CASSLGGSNTDTQYF. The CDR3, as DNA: TGTGCCAGTAGTCTCGGCGGGTCGAACACAGATACGCAGTATTTT. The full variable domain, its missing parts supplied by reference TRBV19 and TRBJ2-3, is DGGITQSPKYLFRKEGQNVTLSCEQNLNHDAMYWYRQDPGQGLRLIYYSQIVNDFQKGDIAEGYSVSREKKESFPLTVTSAQKNPTAFYLCASSLGGSNTDTQYFGPGTRLTVL.

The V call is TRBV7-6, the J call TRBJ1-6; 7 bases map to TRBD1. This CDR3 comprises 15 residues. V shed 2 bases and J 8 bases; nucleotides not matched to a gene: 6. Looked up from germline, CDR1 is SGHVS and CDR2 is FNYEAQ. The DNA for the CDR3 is TGTGCCAGCAGCTTAACAGACAGGGCTCATTCACCCCTCCACTTT. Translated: CASSLTDRAHSPLHF.

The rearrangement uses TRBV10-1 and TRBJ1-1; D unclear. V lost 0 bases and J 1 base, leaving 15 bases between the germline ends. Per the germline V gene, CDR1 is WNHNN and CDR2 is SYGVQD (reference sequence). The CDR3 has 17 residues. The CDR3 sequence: CASSESQSEGRNTEAFF. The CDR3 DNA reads TGCGCCAGCAGTGAGTCTCAATCGGAGGGTAGGAACACTGAAGCTTTCTTT.

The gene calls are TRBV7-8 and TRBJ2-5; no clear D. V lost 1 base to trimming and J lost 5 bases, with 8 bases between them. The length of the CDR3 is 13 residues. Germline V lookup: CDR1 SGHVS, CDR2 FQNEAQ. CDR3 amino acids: CASSLVVRETQYF. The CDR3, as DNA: TGTGCCAGCAGCTTAGTAGTGCGGGAGACCCAGTACTTC.

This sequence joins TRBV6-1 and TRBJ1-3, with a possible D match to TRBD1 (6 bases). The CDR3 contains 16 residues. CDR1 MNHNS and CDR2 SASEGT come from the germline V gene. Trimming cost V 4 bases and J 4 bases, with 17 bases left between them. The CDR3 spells CASSADSGGNGNTIYF. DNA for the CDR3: TGTGCCAGCAGTGCCGATTCGGGGGGCAACGGAAACACCATATATTTT.

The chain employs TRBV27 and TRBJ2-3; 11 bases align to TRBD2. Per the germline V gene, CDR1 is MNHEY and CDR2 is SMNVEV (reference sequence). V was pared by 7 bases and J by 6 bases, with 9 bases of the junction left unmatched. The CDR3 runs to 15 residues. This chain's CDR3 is CASKILAGGIDTQYF. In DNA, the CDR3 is TGTGCCAGCAAAATTCTAGCGGGGGGCATCGATACGCAGTATTTT.

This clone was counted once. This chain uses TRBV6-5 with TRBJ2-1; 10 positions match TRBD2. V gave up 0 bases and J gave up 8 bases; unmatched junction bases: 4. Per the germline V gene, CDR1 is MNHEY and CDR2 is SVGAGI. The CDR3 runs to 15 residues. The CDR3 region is CASSYSRGLADEQFF. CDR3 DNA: TGTGCCAGCAGTTACTCGCGTGGACTAGCGGATGAGCAGTTCTTC.

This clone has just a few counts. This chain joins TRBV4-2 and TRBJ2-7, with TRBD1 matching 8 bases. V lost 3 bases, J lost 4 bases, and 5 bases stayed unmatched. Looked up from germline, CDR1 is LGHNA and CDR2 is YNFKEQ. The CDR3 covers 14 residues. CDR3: CASSHSTGGYEQYF. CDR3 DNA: TGTGCCAGCAGCCACTCCACAGGGGGGTACGAGCAGTACTTC.

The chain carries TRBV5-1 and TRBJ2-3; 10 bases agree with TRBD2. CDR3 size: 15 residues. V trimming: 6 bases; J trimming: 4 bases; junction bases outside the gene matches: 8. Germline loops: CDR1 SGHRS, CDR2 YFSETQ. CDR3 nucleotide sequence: TGCGCCAGCAAACTAGCGGGAACGGTCGCAGATACGCAGTATTTT. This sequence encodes CASKLAGTVADTQYF.

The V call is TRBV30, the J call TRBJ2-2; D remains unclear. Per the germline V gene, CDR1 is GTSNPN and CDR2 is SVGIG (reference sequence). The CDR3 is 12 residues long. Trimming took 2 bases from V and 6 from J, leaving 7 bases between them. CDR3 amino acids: CAWSLAPGELFF. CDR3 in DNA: TGTGCCTGGAGTTTAGCCCCCGGGGAGCTGTTTTTT.

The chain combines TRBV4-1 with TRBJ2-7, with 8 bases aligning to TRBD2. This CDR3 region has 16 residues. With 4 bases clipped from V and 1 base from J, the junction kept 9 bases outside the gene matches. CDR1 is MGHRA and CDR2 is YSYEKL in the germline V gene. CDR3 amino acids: CASSPGGGRGSYEQYF. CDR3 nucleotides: TGCGCCAGCAGCCCCGGGGGGGGGCGGGGGTCCTACGAGCAGTACTTC.